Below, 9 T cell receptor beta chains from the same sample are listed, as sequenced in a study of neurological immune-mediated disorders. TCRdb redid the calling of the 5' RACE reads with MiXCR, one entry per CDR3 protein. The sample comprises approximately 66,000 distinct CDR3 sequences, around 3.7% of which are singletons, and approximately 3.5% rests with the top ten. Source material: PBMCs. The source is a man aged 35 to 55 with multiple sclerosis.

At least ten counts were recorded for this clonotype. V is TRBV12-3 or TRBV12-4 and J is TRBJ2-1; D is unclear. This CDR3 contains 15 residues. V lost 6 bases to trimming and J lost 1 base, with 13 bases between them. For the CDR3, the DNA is TGTGCCAGCAGCTCTAGTTTCATGTCCTACAATGAGCAGTTCTTC. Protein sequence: CASSSSFMSYNEQFF.

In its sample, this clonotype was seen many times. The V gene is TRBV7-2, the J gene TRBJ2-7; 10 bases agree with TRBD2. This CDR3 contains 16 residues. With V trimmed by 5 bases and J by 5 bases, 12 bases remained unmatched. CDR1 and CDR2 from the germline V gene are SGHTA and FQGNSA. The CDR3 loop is CASSLRGTSALHEQYF. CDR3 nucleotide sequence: TGTGCCAGCAGCCTTCGTGGGACTAGCGCGTTGCACGAGCAGTACTTC.

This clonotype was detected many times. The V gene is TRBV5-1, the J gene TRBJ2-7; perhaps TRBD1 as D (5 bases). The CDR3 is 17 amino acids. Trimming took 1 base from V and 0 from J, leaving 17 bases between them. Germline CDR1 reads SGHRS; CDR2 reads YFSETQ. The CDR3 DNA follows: TGCGCCAGCAGCTTGAGGAATGGGGCGGAGAGCTCCTACGAGCAGTACTTC. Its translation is CASSLRNGAESSYEQYF.

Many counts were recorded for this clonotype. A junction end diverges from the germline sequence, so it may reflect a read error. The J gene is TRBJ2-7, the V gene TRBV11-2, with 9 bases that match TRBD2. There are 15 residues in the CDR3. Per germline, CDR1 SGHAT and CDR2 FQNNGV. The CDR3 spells CASNSPGTSSDEQYF. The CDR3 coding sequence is TGTGCCAGCAACTCTCCCGGGACTAGCTCCGACGAGCAGTACTTC.

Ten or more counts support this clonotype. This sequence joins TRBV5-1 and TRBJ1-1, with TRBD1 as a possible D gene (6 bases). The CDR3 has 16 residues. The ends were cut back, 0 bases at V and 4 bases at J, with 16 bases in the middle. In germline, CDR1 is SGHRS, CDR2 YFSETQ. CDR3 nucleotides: TGCGCCAGCAGCTTGGAACAGGGATGGGGGAGCACTGAAGCTTTCTTT. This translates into CASSLEQGWGSTEAFF.

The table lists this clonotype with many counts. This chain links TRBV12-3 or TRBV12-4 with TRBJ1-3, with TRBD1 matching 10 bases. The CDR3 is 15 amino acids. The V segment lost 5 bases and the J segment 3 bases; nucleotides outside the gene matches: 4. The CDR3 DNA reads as TGTGCCAGCAGTAGGACAGGGGGAAGTGGAAACACCATATATTTT. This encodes CASSRTGGSGNTIYF.

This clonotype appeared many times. The CDR3 DNA follows: TGCGCCAGCAGCTTTACACTAGCGGGCGCCTTAGGCTCCGGGGAGCTGTTTTTT. It specifies CASSFTLAGALGSGELFF. This chain links TRBV5-1 with TRBJ2-2; 9 bases fit TRBD2. V trimming: 2 bases; J trimming: 6 bases; junction bases outside the gene matches: 14. The CDR3 contains 18 residues. Germline CDR1 reads SGHRS; CDR2 reads YFSETQ.

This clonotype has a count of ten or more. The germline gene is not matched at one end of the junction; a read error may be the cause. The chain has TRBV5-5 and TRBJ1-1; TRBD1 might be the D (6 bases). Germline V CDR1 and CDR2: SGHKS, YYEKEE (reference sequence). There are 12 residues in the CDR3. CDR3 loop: CASSLQGAEAFF. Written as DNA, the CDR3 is TGCGCCAGCAGCTTACAGGGAGCTGAAGCTTTCTTT.

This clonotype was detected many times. The DNA for the CDR3 is TGCAGTGCTAGAGTTGGGCGCGGGCGTAGCTCCTACGAGCAGTACTTC. As protein: CSARVGRGRSSYEQYF. This chain uses TRBV20-1 with TRBJ2-7, with D possibly TRBD2 on 5 matching bases. Germline CDR1 is DFQATT and CDR2 is SNEGSKA (reference sequence). CDR3 size: 16 residues. V gave up 1 base and J gave up 0 bases, with 16 bases separating them.